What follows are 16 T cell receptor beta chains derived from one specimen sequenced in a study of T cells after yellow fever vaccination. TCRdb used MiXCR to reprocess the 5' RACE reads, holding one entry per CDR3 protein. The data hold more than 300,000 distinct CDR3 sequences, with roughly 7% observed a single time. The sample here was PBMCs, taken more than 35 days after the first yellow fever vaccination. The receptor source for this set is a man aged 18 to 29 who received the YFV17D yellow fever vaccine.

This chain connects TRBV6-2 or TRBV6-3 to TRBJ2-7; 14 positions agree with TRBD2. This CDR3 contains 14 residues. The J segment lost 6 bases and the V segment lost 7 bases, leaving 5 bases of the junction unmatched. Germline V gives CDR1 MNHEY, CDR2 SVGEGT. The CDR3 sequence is CASTGTSGGFEQYF. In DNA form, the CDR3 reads TGTGCCAGCACCGGGACTAGCGGGGGTTTCGAGCAGTACTTC.

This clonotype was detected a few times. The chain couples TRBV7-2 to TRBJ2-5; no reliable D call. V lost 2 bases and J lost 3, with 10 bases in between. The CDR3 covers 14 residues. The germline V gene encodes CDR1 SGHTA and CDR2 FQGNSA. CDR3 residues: CASSLLRAEETQYF. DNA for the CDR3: TGTGCCAGCAGCTTACTCCGGGCAGAAGAGACCCAGTACTTC.

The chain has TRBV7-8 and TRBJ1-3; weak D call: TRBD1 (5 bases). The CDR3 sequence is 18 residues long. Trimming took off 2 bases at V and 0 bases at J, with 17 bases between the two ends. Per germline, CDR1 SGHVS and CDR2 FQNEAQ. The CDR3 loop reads CASSLRGGAGVSGNTIYF. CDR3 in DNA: TGTGCCAGCAGCTTACGGGGTGGGGCGGGTGTCTCTGGAAACACCATATATTTT.

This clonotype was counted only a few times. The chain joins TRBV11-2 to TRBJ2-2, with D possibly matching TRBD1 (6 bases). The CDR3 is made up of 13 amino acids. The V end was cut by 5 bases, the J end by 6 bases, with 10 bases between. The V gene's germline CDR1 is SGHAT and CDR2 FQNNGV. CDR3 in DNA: TGTGCCAGCAGCCACAGGGAATCCGGGGAGCTGTTTTTT. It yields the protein CASSHRESGELFF.

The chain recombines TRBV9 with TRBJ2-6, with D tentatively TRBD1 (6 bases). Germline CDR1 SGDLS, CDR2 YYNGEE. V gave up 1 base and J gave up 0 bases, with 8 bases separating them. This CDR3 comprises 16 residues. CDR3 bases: TGTGCCAGCAGCGTATGGGGGCCCTCTGGGGCCAACGTCCTGACTTTC. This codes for CASSVWGPSGANVLTF.

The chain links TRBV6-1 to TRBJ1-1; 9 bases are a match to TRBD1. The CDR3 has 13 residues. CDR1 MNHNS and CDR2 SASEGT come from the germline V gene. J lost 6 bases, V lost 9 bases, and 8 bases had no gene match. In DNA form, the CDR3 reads TGTGCCAGTGCGGGTACAGGGGGCCCTGAAGCTTTCTTT. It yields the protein CASAGTGGPEAFF.

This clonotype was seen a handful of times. The CDR3 sequence: CAISQITGELFF. In DNA form, the CDR3 reads TGTGCCATCAGCCAAATCACCGGGGAGCTGTTTTTT. This chain connects TRBV10-3 to TRBJ2-2; D gene unclear. Germline V gene lookup returns CDR1 ENHRY and CDR2 SYGVKD. Trimming stripped 6 bases from V and 4 bases from J, with 6 bases between. The CDR3 contains 12 residues.

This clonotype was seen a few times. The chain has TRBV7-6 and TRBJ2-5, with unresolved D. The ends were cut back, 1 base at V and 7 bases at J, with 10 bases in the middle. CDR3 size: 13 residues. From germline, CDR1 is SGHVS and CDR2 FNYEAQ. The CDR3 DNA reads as TGTGCCAGCAGCTTAGGGGCTGGGGTGACCCAGTACTTC. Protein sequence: CASSLGAGVTQYF.

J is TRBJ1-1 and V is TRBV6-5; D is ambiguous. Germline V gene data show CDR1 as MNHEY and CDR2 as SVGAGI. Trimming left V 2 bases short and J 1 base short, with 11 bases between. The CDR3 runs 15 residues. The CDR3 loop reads CASSYGVPENTEAFF. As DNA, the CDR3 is TGTGCCAGCAGTTACGGGGTGCCTGAGAACACTGAAGCTTTCTTT.

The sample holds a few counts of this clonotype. The CDR3 reads CSVGLAGVQETQYF. The CDR3 nucleotides read TGCAGCGTGGGACTAGCGGGGGTACAAGAGACCCAGTACTTC. The genes are TRBV29-1 and TRBJ2-5, with TRBD2 matching 14 bases. The CDR3 is 14 residues long. The ends lost 6 bases at V and 2 bases at J; junction bases unmatched: 2. Looked up from germline, CDR1 is SQVTM and CDR2 is ANQGSEA.

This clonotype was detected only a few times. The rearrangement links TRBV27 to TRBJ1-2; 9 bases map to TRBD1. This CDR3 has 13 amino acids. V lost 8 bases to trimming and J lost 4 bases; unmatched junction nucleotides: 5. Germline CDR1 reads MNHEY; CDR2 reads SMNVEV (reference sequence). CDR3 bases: TGTGCCAGCGGGACAGGGCCCAGCTATGGCTACACCTTC. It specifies CASGTGPSYGYTF.

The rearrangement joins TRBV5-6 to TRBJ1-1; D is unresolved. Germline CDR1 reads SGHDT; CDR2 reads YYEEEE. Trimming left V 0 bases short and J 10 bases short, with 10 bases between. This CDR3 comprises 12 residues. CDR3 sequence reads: CASSLEGFGAFF. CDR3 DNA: TGTGCCAGCAGCTTGGAAGGGTTCGGAGCTTTCTTT.

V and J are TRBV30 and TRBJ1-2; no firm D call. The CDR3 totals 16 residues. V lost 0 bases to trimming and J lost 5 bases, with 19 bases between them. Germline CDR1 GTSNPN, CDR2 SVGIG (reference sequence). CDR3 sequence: CAWSVWESQRGYGYTF. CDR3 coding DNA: TGTGCCTGGAGTGTATGGGAGTCCCAAAGAGGGTATGGCTACACCTTC.

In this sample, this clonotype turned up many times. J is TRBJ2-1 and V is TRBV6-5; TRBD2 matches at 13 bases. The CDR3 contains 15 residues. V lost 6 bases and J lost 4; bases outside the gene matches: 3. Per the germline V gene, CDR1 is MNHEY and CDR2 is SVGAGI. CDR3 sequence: CASSQTSGGYNEQFF. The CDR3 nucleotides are TGTGCCAGCAGCCAGACTAGCGGGGGGTACAATGAGCAGTTCTTC.

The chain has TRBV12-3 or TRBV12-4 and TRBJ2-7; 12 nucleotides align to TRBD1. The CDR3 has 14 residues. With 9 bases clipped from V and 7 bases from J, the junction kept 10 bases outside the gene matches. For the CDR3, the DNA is TGTGCCAGTAACCTGGGACAGGGGGCTGGTGAGCAGTACTTC. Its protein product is CASNLGQGAGEQYF.

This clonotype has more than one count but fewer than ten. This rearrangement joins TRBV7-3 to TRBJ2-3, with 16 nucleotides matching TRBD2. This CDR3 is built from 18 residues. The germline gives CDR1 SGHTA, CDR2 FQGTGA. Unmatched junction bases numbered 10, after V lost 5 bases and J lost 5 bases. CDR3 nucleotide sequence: TGTGCCAGCAGCCCAGGGACTAGCGGGGGGGGGTACGGAGATACGCAGTATTTT. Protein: CASSPGTSGGGYGDTQYF.